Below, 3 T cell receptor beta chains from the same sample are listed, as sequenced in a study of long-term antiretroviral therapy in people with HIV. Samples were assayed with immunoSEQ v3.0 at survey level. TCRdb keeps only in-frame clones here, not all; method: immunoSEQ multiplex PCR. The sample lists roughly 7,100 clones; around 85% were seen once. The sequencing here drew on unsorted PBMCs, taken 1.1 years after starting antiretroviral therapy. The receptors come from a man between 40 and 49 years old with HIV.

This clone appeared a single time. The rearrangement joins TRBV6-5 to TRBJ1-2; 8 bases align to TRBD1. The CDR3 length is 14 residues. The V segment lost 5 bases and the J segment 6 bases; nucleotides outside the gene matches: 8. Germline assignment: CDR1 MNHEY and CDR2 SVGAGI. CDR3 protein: CASSVSRGQDGYTF. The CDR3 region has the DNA TGTGCCAGCAGTGTTTCCAGGGGGCAGGATGGCTACACCTTC.

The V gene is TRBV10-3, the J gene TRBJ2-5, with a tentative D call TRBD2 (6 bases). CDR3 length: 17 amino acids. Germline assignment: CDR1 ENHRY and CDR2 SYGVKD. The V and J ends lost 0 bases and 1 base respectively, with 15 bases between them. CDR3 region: CAISESSGAAGQETQYF. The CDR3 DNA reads TGTGCCATCAGTGAGTCGAGTGGGGCAGCGGGCCAAGAGACCCAGTACTTC.

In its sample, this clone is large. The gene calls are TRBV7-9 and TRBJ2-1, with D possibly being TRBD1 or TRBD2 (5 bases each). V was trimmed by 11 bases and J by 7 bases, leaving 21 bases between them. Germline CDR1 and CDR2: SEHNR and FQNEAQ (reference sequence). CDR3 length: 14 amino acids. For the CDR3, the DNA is TGTGCCGCTCCCCCGCCGAGGGGCGGAAATGAGCAGTTCTTC. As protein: CAAPPPRGGNEQFF.